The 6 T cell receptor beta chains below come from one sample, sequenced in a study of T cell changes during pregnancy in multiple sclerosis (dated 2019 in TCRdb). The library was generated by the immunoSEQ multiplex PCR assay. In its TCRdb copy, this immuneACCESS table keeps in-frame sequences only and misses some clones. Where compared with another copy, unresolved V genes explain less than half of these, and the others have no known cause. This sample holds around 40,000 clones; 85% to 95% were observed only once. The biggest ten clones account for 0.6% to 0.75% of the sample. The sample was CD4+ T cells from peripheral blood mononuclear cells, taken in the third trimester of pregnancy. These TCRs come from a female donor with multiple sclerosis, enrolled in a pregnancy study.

The CDR3 DNA sequence: TGTGCCAGCGGACGGACTAGCGACTACGAGCAGTACTTC. Encoded protein: CASGRTSDYEQYF. The chain couples TRBV7-9 to TRBJ2-7; 9 bases match TRBD2. Per germline, CDR1 SEHNR and CDR2 FQNEAQ (reference sequence). This CDR3 contains 13 residues. V lost 8 bases to trimming and J lost 3 bases; unmatched junction nucleotides: 5.

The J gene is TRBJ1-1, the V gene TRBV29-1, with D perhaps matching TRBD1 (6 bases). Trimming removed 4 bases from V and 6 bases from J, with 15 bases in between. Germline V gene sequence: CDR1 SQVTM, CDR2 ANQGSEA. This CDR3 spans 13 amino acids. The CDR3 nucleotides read TGCAGCGTTGCCTGGGGGGGGCCAGCTGAAGCTTTCTTT. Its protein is CSVAWGGPAEAFF.

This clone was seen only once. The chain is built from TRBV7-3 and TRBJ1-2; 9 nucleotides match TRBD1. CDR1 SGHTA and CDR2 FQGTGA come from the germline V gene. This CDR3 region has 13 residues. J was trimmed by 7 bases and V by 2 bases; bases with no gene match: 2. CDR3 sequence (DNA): TGTGCCAGCAGCTTAGACAGGGGGGCTGGCTACACCTTC. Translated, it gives CASSLDRGAGYTF. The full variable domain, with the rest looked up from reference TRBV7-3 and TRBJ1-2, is GAGVSQTPSNKVTEKGKYVELRCDPISGHTALYWYRQSLGQGPEFLIYFQGTGAADDSGLPNDRFFAVRPEGSVSTLKIQRTERGDSAVYLCASSLDRGAGYTFGSGTRLTVV.

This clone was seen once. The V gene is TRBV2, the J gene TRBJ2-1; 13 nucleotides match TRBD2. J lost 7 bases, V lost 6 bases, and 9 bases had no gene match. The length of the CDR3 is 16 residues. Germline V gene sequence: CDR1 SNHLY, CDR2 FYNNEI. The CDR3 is CASSRGLAGPQNEQFF. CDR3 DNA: TGTGCCAGCAGCCGGGGACTAGCGGGACCTCAGAATGAGCAGTTCTTC.

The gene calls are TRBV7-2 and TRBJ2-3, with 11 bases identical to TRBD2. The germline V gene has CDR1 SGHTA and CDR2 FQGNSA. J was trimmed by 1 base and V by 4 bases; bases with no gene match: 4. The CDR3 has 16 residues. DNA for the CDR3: TGTGCCAGCAGCTCTAGCGGGGGGTTTGGCACAGATACGCAGTATTTT. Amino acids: CASSSSGGFGTDTQYF.

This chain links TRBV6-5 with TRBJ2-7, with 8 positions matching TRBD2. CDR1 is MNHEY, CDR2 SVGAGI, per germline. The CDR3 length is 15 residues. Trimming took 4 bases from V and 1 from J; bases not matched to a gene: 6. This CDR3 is CASSLSGGPSYEQYF. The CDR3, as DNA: TGTGCCAGCAGTTTAAGCGGGGGCCCTTCCTACGAGCAGTACTTC.